Listed below are T cell receptor beta chains from one sample, sequenced in a study of T cell repertoires in cytomegalovirus infection. In TCRdb, the reads were re-called with MiXCR into one record per CDR3 protein. Of roughly 150,000 distinct CDR3 sequences listed, roughly 20% were seen once; the top ten hold 25%. Antigens for these TCRs are unknown. This specimen was CD8+ T cells from cultured PBMCs, taken from culture after CMV antigen stimulation. All receptors come from a human donor in good health (CMV status not recorded). Some clones in this sample may be carry-over from other donors' samples. Each CDR3 is given with its conserved first and last residue. D genes are given only for firm matches. Not all rows give a size; the values are once, few, many and, for expanded clones, a class.

>few|TRBV6-6|TRBJ2-7|NA
CASRGTGLAYEQYF
TGTGCCAGCAGGGGGACAGGACTAGCCTACGAGCAGTACTTC
>many|TRBV7-9|TRBJ2-1|TRBD2
CASSSPGERGSYNEQFF
TGTGCCAGCAGCTCACCCGGGGAGCGGGGGAGTTACAATGAGCAGTTCTTC
>few|TRBV6-1|TRBJ2-7|NA
CASSVSGTSYEQYF
TGTGCCAGCAGTGTTTCCGGGACATCCTACGAGCAGTACTTC
>NA|TRBV12-5|TRBJ2-1|NA
CASGLFDQDEQFF
TGTGCTAGTGGTCTTTTCGACCAGGATGAGCAGTTCTTC
>few|TRBV29-1|TRBJ2-1|TRBD2
CSVDPGLAGGPKDEQFF
TGCAGCGTTGATCCGGGACTAGCGGGGGGGCCTAAGGATGAGCAGTTCTTC
>few|TRBV12-3/TRBV12-4|TRBJ1-5|NA
CASSSSPSVNNQPQHF
TGTGCCAGCAGTTCCTCCCCCTCAGTAAACAATCAGCCCCAGCATTTT
>few|TRBV11-2|TRBJ2-7|TRBD1
CASSFGQGPEQYF
TGTGCCAGCAGCTTCGGACAGGGACCCGAGCAGTACTTC
>few|TRBV11-2|TRBJ2-2|NA
CASSFAGSTGELFF
TGTGCCAGCAGCTTTGCCGGATCCACCGGGGAGCTGTTTTTT
>NA|TRBV12-3/TRBV12-4|TRBJ2-7|NA
CASSLTGNEQYF
TGTGCCAGCAGTTTAACAGGGAACGAGCAGTACTTC
>few|TRBV6-2/TRBV6-3|TRBJ2-1|NA
CASSYTGHEQFF
TGTGCCAGCAGTTATACGGGCCATGAGCAGTTCTTC
>NA|TRBV4-1|TRBJ1-1|NA
CASSQEIDTEAFF
TGCGCCAGCAGCCAAGAGATCGACACTGAAGCTTTCTTT
>few|TRBV6-5|TRBJ1-6|NA
CASSVIGSRDNSPLHF
TGTGCCAGCAGTGTAATAGGGTCTAGAGATAATTCACCCCTCCACTTT
>NA|TRBV20-1|TRBJ2-5|NA
CSATDRRMSQETQYF
TGCAGTGCTACTGACAGAAGGATGTCCCAAGAGACCCAGTACTTC
>few|TRBV7-2|TRBJ1-4|NA
CASSLVIGTDVVEKLFF
TGTGCCAGCAGCTTAGTCATCGGGACTGACGTCGTTGAAAAACTGTTTTTT
>NA|TRBV7-2|TRBJ1-1|NA
CARLRGGLQRSTEAFF
TGTGCCAGATTGAGAGGGGGTTTACAAAGGAGCACTGAAGCTTTCTTT
>NA|TRBV7-2|TRBJ1-5|NA
CASSLDRAYSNQPQHF
TGTGCCAGCAGCTTAGACAGGGCTTATAGCAATCAGCCCCAGCATTTT
>few|TRBV7-2|TRBJ1-1|TRBD1
CASSLRDSLNTEAFF
TGTGCCAGCAGCCTCCGGGACAGCTTGAACACTGAAGCTTTCTTT
>NA|TRBV7-6|TRBJ1-5|NA
CASSLAKGVQPQHF
TGTGCCAGCAGCTTAGCTAAAGGAGTCCAGCCCCAGCATTTT
>NA|TRBV20-1|TRBJ1-2|NA
CSADARDSISYTF
TGCAGTGCTGATGCCAGGGACTCCATCAGCTACACCTTC
>NA|TRBV7-9|TRBJ2-1|TRBD1
CASSLGTGGGKQFF
TGTGCCAGCAGCTTAGGGACAGGAGGAGGCAAGCAGTTCTTC
>NA|TRBV12-5|TRBJ1-4|NA
CASGLAGAGSLHEKLFF
TGTGCTAGTGGTTTGGCAGGAGCAGGGAGTCTTCATGAAAAACTGTTTTTT
>few|TRBV7-6|TRBJ1-1|TRBD1
CASSSQTIRGFLNTEAFF
TGTGCCAGCAGCTCCCAAACTATCAGGGGGTTCTTGAACACTGAAGCTTTCTTT
>few|TRBV15|TRBJ2-3|NA
CATQFTDTQYF
TGTGCCACCCAATTCACAGATACGCAGTATTTT
>few|TRBV7-8|TRBJ2-7|NA
CASSLVRGVYEQYF
TGTGCCAGCAGCTTAGTCAGGGGAGTGTACGAGCAGTACTTC
>few|TRBV2|TRBJ1-6|NA
CASLPSSYNSPLHF
TGTGCCAGCCTTCCGAGCTCCTATAATTCACCCCTCCACTTT
>NA|TRBV24-1|TRBJ2-3|TRBD1
CATSDDREKRGRDTQYF
TGTGCCACCAGTGATGACAGGGAAAAAAGGGGCAGAGATACGCAGTATTTT
>few|TRBV19|TRBJ1-5|NA
CASGQGNQPQHF
TGTGCCAGTGGGCAGGGCAATCAGCCCCAGCATTTT
>NA|TRBV7-6|TRBJ1-4|NA
CASSYQAEKLFF
TGTGCCAGCAGTTACCAGGCAGAAAAACTGTTTTTT
>NA|TRBV12-3/TRBV12-4|TRBJ2-6|NA
CASTTGLPGANVLTF
TGTGCCAGCACGACGGGTCTCCCTGGGGCCAACGTCCTGACTTTC
>few|TRBV12-3/TRBV12-4|TRBJ2-3|TRBD2
CASTGTSGGPHTDTQYF
TGTGCCAGCACCGGGACTAGCGGGGGACCCCACACAGATACGCAGTATTTT
>few|TRBV7-2|TRBJ1-2|NA
CASSPLTRDYGYTF
TGTGCCAGCAGCCCTCTGACCAGGGACTATGGCTACACCTTC
>few|TRBV10-1|TRBJ2-3|NA
CASSESWGNMDTQYF
TGCGCCAGCAGTGAGTCTTGGGGTAACATGGATACGCAGTATTTT
>NA|TRBV29-1|TRBJ2-7|TRBD1
CSGGTGDDEQYF
TGCAGCGGGGGGACAGGGGATGACGAGCAGTACTTC
>few|TRBV4-1|TRBJ2-3|TRBD2
CASSQSSGGGADTQYF
TGCGCCAGCAGCCAATCTAGCGGGGGCGGGGCAGATACGCAGTATTTT
>few|TRBV4-1|TRBJ1-2|TRBD1
CASSQQGAPNYGYTF
TGCGCCAGCAGCCAACAGGGGGCCCCTAACTATGGCTACACCTTC